The T cell receptor beta chain under discussion was sequenced for a study of human T cells and chemical hapten exposure. Many counts were recorded for this clonotype. What it binds is not known. Time point given: patch test 3, about 24 weeks after DPC sensitization. Treatment: therapeutic diphenylcyclopropenone sensitization with weekly scalp DPC. Authors' processing steps: Sample TCR counts, which ranged from about 20,000 to 700,000, had a median of approximately 96,000. MiXCR, applied by TCRdb to the RACE reads, yields one record per CDR3 protein. These V and J calls are TCRdb output, not the study's own analysis. The sample holds more than 100,000 distinct CDR3 sequences; roughly 12% are singletons and the top ten take under 2.5%. Looked up from germline, CDR1 is MNHEY and CDR2 is SMNVEV (reference sequence). V was clipped by 6 bases and J by 7 bases, with 16 bases between them. CDR3 size: 14 residues.

Whole-study findings and limits: TCRs above 1 in 1000 frequency did not change with DPC sensitization.

This specimen was whole blood, taken in connection with sensitization to the hapten diphenylcyclopropenone (DPC). The chain recombines TRBV27 with TRBJ2-1, with D perhaps matching TRBD1 or TRBD2 (5 bases each). The receptor's source is a woman in her forties or fifties with alopecia areata. Some clones in this sample may be carry-over from other donors' samples. The CDR3 here is CASSWGIVSNEQFF. The CDR3 nucleotides are TGTGCCAGCAGCTGGGGGATAGTCTCTAATGAGCAGTTCTTC.